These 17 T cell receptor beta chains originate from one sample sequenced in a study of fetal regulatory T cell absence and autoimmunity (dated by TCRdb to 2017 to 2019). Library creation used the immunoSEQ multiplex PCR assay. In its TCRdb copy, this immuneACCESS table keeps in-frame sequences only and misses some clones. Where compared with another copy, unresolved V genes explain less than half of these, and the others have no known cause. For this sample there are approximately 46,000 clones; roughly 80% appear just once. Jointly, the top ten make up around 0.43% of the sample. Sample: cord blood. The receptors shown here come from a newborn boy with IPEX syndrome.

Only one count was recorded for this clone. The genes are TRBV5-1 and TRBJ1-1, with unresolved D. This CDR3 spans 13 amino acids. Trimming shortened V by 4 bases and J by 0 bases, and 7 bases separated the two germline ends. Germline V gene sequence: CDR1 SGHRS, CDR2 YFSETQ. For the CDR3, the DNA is TGCGCCAGCAGCCCGGGGATGAACACTGAAGCTTTCTTT. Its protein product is CASSPGMNTEAFF.

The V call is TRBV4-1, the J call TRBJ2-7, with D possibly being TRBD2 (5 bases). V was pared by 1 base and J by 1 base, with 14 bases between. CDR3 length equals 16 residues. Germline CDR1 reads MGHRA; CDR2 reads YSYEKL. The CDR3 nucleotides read TGCGCCAGCAGCCAAGTATTCGGACTGGTATCCTACGAGCAGTACTTC. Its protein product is CASSQVFGLVSYEQYF.

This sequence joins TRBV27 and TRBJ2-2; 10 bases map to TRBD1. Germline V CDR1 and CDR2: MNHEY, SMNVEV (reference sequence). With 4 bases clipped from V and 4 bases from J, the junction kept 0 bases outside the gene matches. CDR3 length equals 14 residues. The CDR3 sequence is CASSWTGGTGELFF. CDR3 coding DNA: TGTGCCAGCAGTTGGACAGGGGGCACCGGGGAGCTGTTTTTT.

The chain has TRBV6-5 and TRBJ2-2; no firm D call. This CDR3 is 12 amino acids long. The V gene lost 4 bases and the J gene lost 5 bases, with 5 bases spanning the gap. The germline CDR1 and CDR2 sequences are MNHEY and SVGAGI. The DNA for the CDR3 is TGTGCCAGCAGTTCCCCTACCGGGGAGCTGTTTTTT. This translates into CASSSPTGELFF.

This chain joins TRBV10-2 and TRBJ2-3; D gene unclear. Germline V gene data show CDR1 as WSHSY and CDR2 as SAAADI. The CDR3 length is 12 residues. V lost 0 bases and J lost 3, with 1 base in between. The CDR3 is CASSESTDTQYF. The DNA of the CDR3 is TGCGCCAGCAGTGAGTCAACAGATACGCAGTATTTT.

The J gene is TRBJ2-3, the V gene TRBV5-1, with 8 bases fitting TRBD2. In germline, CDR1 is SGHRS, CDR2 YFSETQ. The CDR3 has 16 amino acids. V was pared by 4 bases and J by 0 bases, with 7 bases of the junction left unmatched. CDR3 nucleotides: TGCGCCAGCAGCAGCGGACTAGCTCGTAGCACAGATACGCAGTATTTT. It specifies CASSSGLARSTDTQYF.

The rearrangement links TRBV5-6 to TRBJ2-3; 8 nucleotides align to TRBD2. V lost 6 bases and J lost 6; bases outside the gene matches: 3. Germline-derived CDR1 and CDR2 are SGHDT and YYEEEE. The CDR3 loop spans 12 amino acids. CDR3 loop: CASTRLADTQYF. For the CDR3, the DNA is TGTGCCAGCACCCGACTAGCGGATACGCAGTATTTT.

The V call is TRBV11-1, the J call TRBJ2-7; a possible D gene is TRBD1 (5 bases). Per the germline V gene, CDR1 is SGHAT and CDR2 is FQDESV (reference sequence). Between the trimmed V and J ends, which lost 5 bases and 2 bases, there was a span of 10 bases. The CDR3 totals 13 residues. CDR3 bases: TGTGCCAGCAGCCCTTGGGGCACCTACGAGCAGTACTTC. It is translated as CASSPWGTYEQYF.

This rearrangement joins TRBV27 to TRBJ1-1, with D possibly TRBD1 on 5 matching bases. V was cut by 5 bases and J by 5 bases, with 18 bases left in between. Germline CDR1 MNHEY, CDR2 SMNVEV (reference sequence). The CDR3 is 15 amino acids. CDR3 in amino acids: CASSPEGRVGTEAFF. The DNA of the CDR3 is TGTGCCAGCAGTCCAGAGGGGCGTGTTGGGACTGAAGCTTTCTTT.

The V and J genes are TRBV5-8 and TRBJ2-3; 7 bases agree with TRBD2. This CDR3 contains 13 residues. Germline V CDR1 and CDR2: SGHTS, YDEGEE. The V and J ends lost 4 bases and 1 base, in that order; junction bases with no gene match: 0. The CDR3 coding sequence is TGTGCCAGCAGCACTAGCGGCACAGATACGCAGTATTTT. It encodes CASSTSGTDTQYF.

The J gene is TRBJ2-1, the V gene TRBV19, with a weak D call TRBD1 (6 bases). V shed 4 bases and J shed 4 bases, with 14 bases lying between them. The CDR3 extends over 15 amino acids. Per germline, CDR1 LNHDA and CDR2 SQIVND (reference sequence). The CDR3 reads CASSKTGSGYNEQFF. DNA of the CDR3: TGTGCCAGTAGTAAAACAGGGTCGGGTTACAATGAGCAGTTCTTC. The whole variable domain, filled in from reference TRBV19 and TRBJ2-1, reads DGGITQSPKYLFRKEGQNVTLSCEQNLNHDAMYWYRQDPGQGLRLIYYSQIVNDFQKGDIAEGYSVSREKKESFPLTVTSAQKNPTAFYLCASSKTGSGYNEQFFGPGTRLTVL.

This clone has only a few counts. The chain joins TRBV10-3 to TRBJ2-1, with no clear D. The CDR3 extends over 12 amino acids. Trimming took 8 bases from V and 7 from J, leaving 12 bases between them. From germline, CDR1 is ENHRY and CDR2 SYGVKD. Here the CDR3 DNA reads TGTGCCATCCAGGTGGACGGGAATGAGCAGTTCTTC. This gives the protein CAIQVDGNEQFF.

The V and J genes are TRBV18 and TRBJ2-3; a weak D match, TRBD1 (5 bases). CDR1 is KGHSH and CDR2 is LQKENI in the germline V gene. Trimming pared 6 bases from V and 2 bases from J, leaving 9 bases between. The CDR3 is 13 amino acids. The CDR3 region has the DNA TGTGCCAGCTCTCTCAGGGCCACAGATACGCAGTATTTT. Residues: CASSLRATDTQYF.

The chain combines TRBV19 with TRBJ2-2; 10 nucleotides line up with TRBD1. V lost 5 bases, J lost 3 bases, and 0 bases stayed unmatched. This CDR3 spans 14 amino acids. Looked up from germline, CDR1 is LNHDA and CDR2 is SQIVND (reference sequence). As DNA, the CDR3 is TGTGCCAGTAGTGGGACAGGGGACACCGGGGAGCTGTTTTTT. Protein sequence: CASSGTGDTGELFF.

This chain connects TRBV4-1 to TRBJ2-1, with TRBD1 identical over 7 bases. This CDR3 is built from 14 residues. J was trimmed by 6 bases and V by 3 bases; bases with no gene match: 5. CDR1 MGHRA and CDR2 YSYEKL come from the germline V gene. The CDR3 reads CASSQPGQANEQFF. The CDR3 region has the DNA TGCGCCAGCAGCCAGCCAGGACAGGCCAATGAGCAGTTCTTC.

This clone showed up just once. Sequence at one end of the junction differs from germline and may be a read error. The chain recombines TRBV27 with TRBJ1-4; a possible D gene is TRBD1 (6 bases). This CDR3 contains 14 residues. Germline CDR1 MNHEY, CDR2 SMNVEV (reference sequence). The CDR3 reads CASSLSGTMEKLFF. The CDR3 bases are TGTGCCAGCAGTCTATCCGGGACAATGGAAAAACTGTTTTTT.

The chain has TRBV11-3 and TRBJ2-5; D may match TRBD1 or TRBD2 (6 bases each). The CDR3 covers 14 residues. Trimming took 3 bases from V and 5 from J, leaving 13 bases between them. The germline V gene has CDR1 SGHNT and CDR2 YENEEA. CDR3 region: CASSFEGEAETQYF. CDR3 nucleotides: TGTGCCAGCAGCTTTGAGGGGGAGGCGGAGACCCAGTACTTC.